This T cell receptor beta chain was captured in a study of beta chain features in type 1 diabetes. This clone was counted only a few times. Its target is unknown. Study-wide results and limits: Patients with Type 1 diabetes showed moderately but significantly shorter TCRB CDR3s in all four CD4+ subsets. In comparison with healthy donors, patients had naive, central memory and Treg TCRB repertoires that appeared more similar.

Since all of the isolated RNA was reverse transcribed, expressed TCRB transcripts were what got sequenced. TCRdb keeps only in-frame clones here, not all; method: immunoSEQ multiplex PCR. The sample has 600,000 or so clones; around 15% are singletons. Between the trimmed V and J ends, which lost 5 bases and 3 bases, there was a span of 11 bases. The CDR3 totals 15 residues. Germline lookup yields CDR1 MNHNY and CDR2 SVGAGI (reference sequence). This sequence was found in a man younger than 35 with type 1 diabetes. The chain links TRBV6-6 to TRBJ2-6; tentative D call: TRBD2 (5 bases). The specimen was naive CD4+ T cells from blood. The CDR3 protein is CASSSLGVGANVLTF. CDR3 DNA sequence: TGTGCCAGCAGTAGCCTCGGGGTTGGGGCCAACGTCCTGACTTTC.